These 22 T cell receptor beta chains were sequenced from one sample in a study of blood T cell repertoires in COVID-19. Assay: immunoSEQ multiplex PCR; the TCRdb copy retains only in-frame clones and omits some. The sample has 150,000 to 200,000 clones, roughly 89% seen once. Material for sequencing was peripheral blood. The receptors derive from an older woman who had recovered from COVID-19.

The chain recombines TRBV5-3 with TRBJ1-2; 10 bases agree with TRBD1. TRBV5-3 is an ORF for which the function is uncertain. The V gene end was trimmed by 0 bases and the J gene end by 5 bases; junction bases not matched to a gene: 7. CDR3 length: 16 residues. This chain's CDR3 is CARSLVRDRGIYGYTF. The DNA of the CDR3 is TGTGCCAGAAGCTTGGTGAGGGACAGGGGAATATATGGCTACACCTTC.

The chain employs TRBV9 and TRBJ2-2; D is perhaps TRBD2 (6 bases). CDR3 length: 17 amino acids. The V end was cut by 0 bases, the J end by 2 bases, with 14 bases between. Germline CDR1 and CDR2: SGDLS and YYNGEE. The CDR3 nucleotides read TGTGCCAGCAGCGTAGGCCCGGCCGGGGGAAACACCGGGGAGCTGTTTTTT. Encoded protein: CASSVGPAGGNTGELFF. The entire variable domain, with the rest obtained from reference TRBV9 and TRBJ2-2, is as follows: DSGVTQTPKHLITATGQRVTLRCSPRSGDLSVYWYQQSLDQGLQFLIQYYNGEERAKGNILERFSAQQFPDLHSELNLSSLELGDSALYFCASSVGPAGGNTGELFFGEGSRLTVL.

This chain uses TRBV5-1 with TRBJ2-5; 8 bases fit TRBD1. V was clipped by 3 bases and J by 3 bases; unmatched bases: 4. The germline V gene has CDR1 SGHRS and CDR2 YFSETQ. CDR3 size: 14 residues. The CDR3 loop reads CASSWMTGEETQYF. The CDR3 bases are TGCGCCAGCAGCTGGATGACAGGGGAAGAGACCCAGTACTTC.

This clone was seen only once. At the DNA level, this CDR3 is encoded by other sequences in the same sample as well. The chain is built from TRBV6-5 and TRBJ1-5, with D hard to call. V was shortened by 5 bases and J by 6 bases, with 11 bases between the two germline ends. CDR3 length: 13 residues. Germline V gene sequence: CDR1 MNHEY, CDR2 SVGAGI. The CDR3 sequence: CASSRQSGQPQHF. The CDR3 nucleotides are TGTGCCAGCAGTCGACAATCCGGTCAGCCCCAGCATTTT.

This clone occurred once. The V call is TRBV5-1, the J call TRBJ1-3; D gene uncertain. Germline assignment: CDR1 SGHRS and CDR2 YFSETQ. The CDR3 covers 15 residues. V gave up 1 base and J gave up 0 bases, with 8 bases separating them. The CDR3 protein is CASSLLGFSGNTIYF. DNA of the CDR3: TGCGCCAGCAGCTTGCTCGGTTTCTCTGGAAACACCATATATTTT.

Written as DNA, the CDR3 is TGTGCCAGCAGTCTCACGGACAGCCAAGAGACCCAGTACTTC. Amino acid sequence: CASSLTDSQETQYF. The V and J genes are TRBV6-5 and TRBJ2-5; TRBD1 might be the D (6 bases). CDR3 length: 14 amino acids. V was pared by 5 bases and J by 1 base, with 11 bases between. Per the germline V gene, CDR1 is MNHEY and CDR2 is SVGAGI.

This chain uses TRBV2 with TRBJ1-1; D remains unclear. V was cut by 6 bases and J by 2 bases, with 13 bases left in between. Germline CDR1 SNHLY, CDR2 FYNNEI. There are 14 residues in the CDR3. The DNA for the CDR3 is TGTGCCAGCAGCGCACACCCGGGAAACACTGAAGCTTTCTTT. Its translation is CASSAHPGNTEAFF.

A remark on this clone: An end of the junction differs from the germline gene, which may be a read error. The V and J genes are TRBV7-7 and TRBJ2-5, with 7 bases fitting TRBD1. Germline V lookup: CDR1 SSHAT, CDR2 FNYEAQ (reference sequence). The CDR3 is 17 residues long. CDR3 bases: TGTGCTAGCAGCTTAAATTCAGGGACAGAGAGTCAAGAGACCCAGTACTTC. It translates to CASSLNSGTESQETQYF. Using reference TRBV7-7 and TRBJ2-5 for the parts outside the CDR3, the full variable domain is GAGVSQSPRYKVTKRGQDVTLRCDPISSHATLYWYQQALGQGPEFLTYFNYEAQPDKSGLPSDRFSAERPEGSISTLTIQRTEQRDSAMYRCASSLNSGTESQETQYFGPGTRLLVL.

This chain links TRBV2 with TRBJ2-5, with D hard to call. Germline V gene data show CDR1 as SNHLY and CDR2 as FYNNEI. The germline V and J ends were trimmed by 5 bases and 3 bases, with 4 bases remaining between them. The CDR3 is made up of 11 amino acids. CDR3 protein: CASSPEETQYF. The CDR3 DNA is TGTGCCAGCAGTCCAGAAGAGACCCAGTACTTC. Looking up the rest from reference TRBV2 and TRBJ2-5 gives the full variable domain: EPEVTQTPSHQVTQMGQEVILRCVPISNHLYFYWYRQILGQKVEFLVSFYNNEISEKSEIFDDQFSVERPDGSNFTLKIRSTKLEDSAMYFCASSPEETQYFGPGTRLLVL.

Regarding this clone: Other DNA sequences in this specimen translate into the identical CDR3. The V call is TRBV5-1, the J call TRBJ2-2; 10 bases are shared with TRBD2. V lost 7 bases, J lost 0 bases, and 3 bases stayed unmatched. Looked up from germline, CDR1 is SGHRS and CDR2 is YFSETQ. The CDR3 extends over 15 amino acids. Here the CDR3 DNA reads TGCGCCAGCTCCCTAGCGGGGGCGAACACCGGGGAGCTGTTTTTT. It yields the protein CASSLAGANTGELFF.

The V gene is TRBV29-1, the J gene TRBJ2-7, with 9 bases matching TRBD1. CDR3 length: 13 amino acids. From germline, CDR1 is SQVTM and CDR2 ANQGSEA. V lost 7 bases to trimming and J lost 0 bases; unmatched junction nucleotides: 4. The CDR3 nucleotides read TGCAGCGGCACGGGACAGGGCTCCTACGAGCAGTACTTC. Its protein is CSGTGQGSYEQYF.

The chain uses TRBV5-1 and TRBJ2-7, with 7 bases aligning to TRBD1. J gave up 7 bases and V 2 bases, and 6 bases lay outside the gene matches. The CDR3 is 13 amino acids. From germline, CDR1 is SGHRS and CDR2 YFSETQ. CDR3 sequence: CASSLDRVREQYF. CDR3 in DNA: TGCGCCAGCAGCTTAGACAGGGTTCGTGAGCAGTACTTC.

A single count supports this clone. The rearrangement uses TRBV5-1 and TRBJ1-6, with D tentatively TRBD1 (5 bases). CDR3 length: 17 amino acids. Germline CDR1 is SGHRS and CDR2 is YFSETQ. V lost 1 base and J 7 bases, leaving 18 bases between the germline ends. The CDR3 sequence: CASSLSVTGAGNSPLHF. The CDR3, as DNA: TGCGCCAGCAGCTTGAGTGTCACAGGTGCGGGGAATTCACCCCTCCACTTT.

The chain couples TRBV18 to TRBJ1-1; 7 bases agree with TRBD1. There are 15 residues in the CDR3. After removal of 3 bases from V and 1 base from J, the junction contained 5 bases not matched to a gene. The germline V gene encodes CDR1 KGHSH and CDR2 LQKENI. CDR3 sequence: CASSPTGKPNTEAFF. The CDR3, as DNA: TGTGCCAGCTCACCGACAGGGAAGCCGAACACTGAAGCTTTCTTT.

The J gene is TRBJ1-1, the V gene TRBV6-5, with 9 bases lining up with TRBD1. Germline loops: CDR1 MNHEY, CDR2 SVGAGI. With 6 bases clipped from V and 4 bases from J, the junction kept 3 bases outside the gene matches. The CDR3 runs 13 residues. CDR3: CASSRDRATEAFF. Written as DNA, the CDR3 is TGTGCCAGCAGCCGGGACAGGGCCACTGAAGCTTTCTTT.

This chain links TRBV5-1 with TRBJ2-1; no clear D. This CDR3 spans 11 amino acids. Trimming removed 4 bases at V and 6 bases at J, with 5 bases between. Germline assignment: CDR1 SGHRS and CDR2 YFSETQ. CDR3 protein: CASSPINEQFF. In DNA form, the CDR3 reads TGCGCCAGCAGCCCTATCAATGAGCAGTTCTTC.

The genes are TRBV6-5 and TRBJ2-2, with a possible D match to TRBD2 (6 bases). Trimming cost V 2 bases and J 2 bases, with 9 bases left between them. The CDR3 has 15 residues. CDR1 and CDR2 from the germline V gene are MNHEY and SVGAGI. The CDR3 sequence is CASSYVGGNTGELFF. The CDR3 coding sequence is TGTGCCAGCAGTTACGTGGGGGGAAACACCGGGGAGCTGTTTTTT.

DNA for the CDR3: TGTGCCAGCACCTTGGCAGGGAATGAGCAGTACTTC. Protein: CASTLAGNEQYF. The chain links TRBV28 to TRBJ2-7, with TRBD1 as a possible D gene (5 bases). This CDR3 comprises 12 residues. In germline, CDR1 is MDHEN, CDR2 SYDVKM. Trimming took 7 bases from V and 7 from J, leaving 14 bases between them.

V usage is TRBV2 and J usage is TRBJ1-2; 11 bases align to TRBD1. The CDR3 loop spans 12 amino acids. J was trimmed by 12 bases and V by 7 bases; bases with no gene match: 7. Germline lookup yields CDR1 SNHLY and CDR2 FYNNEI. The chain's CDR3 is CASNGDRGTDTF. The CDR3 nucleotides read TGTGCCAGCAACGGGGACAGGGGGACGGACACCTTC. Full variable domain (rest looked up from reference TRBV2 and TRBJ1-2): EPEVTQTPSHQVTQMGQEVILRCVPISNHLYFYWYRQILGQKVEFLVSFYNNEISEKSEIFDDQFSVERPDGSNFTLKIRSTKLEDSAMYFCASNGDRGTDTFGSGTRLTVV.

The chain is built from TRBV19 and TRBJ2-3, with 8 bases identical to TRBD2. The CDR3 consists of 14 residues. Germline trimming cut 5 bases from V and 7 bases from J; bases unmatched to any gene: 8. CDR1 is LNHDA, CDR2 SQIVND, per germline (reference sequence). CDR3 sequence: CASSLREGSYTQYF. CDR3 nucleotide sequence: TGTGCCAGTAGTCTCCGGGAGGGGTCGTATACGCAGTATTTT.

The chain links TRBV19 to TRBJ1-5, with TRBD1 matching 9 bases. CDR3 length: 15 amino acids. Germline CDR1 reads LNHDA; CDR2 reads SQIVND (reference sequence). The V segment lost 7 bases and the J segment 2 bases; nucleotides outside the gene matches: 6. CDR3 nucleotides: TGTGCCAGTAATCCACAGGGGGCTCGCAATCAGCCCCAGCATTTT. Translated: CASNPQGARNQPQHF.

V gene TRBV29-1 combines with J gene TRBJ1-1, with TRBD1 matching 8 bases. Per the germline V gene, CDR1 is SQVTM and CDR2 is ANQGSEA. The trim removed 3 bases at V and 4 bases at J, leaving 4 bases unmatched. This CDR3 has 13 amino acids. The CDR3 here is CSVDGQGGTEAFF. CDR3 coding DNA: TGCAGCGTTGACGGACAGGGTGGCACTGAAGCTTTCTTT. The variable domain in full, with the rest retrieved from reference TRBV29-1 and TRBJ1-1, is SAVISQKPSRDICQRGTSLTIQCQVDSQVTMMFWYRQQPGQSLTLIATANQGSEATYESGFVIDKFPISRPNLTFSTLTVSNMSPEDSSIYLCSVDGQGGTEAFFGQGTRLTVV.